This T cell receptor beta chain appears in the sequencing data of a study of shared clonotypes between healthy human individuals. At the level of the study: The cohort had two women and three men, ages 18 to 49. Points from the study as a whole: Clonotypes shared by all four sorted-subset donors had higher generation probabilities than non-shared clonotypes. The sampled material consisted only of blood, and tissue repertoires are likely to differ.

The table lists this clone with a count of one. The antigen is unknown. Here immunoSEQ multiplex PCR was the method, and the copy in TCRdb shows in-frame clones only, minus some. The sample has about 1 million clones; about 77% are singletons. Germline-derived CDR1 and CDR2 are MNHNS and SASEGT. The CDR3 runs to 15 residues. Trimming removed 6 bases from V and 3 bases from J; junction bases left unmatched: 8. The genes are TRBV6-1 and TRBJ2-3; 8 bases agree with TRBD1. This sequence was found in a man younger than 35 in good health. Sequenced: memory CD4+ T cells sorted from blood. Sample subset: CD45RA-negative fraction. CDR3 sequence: CASRPDRVETDTQYF. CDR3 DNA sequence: TGTGCCAGCAGACCGGACAGGGTTGAGACAGATACGCAGTATTTT.